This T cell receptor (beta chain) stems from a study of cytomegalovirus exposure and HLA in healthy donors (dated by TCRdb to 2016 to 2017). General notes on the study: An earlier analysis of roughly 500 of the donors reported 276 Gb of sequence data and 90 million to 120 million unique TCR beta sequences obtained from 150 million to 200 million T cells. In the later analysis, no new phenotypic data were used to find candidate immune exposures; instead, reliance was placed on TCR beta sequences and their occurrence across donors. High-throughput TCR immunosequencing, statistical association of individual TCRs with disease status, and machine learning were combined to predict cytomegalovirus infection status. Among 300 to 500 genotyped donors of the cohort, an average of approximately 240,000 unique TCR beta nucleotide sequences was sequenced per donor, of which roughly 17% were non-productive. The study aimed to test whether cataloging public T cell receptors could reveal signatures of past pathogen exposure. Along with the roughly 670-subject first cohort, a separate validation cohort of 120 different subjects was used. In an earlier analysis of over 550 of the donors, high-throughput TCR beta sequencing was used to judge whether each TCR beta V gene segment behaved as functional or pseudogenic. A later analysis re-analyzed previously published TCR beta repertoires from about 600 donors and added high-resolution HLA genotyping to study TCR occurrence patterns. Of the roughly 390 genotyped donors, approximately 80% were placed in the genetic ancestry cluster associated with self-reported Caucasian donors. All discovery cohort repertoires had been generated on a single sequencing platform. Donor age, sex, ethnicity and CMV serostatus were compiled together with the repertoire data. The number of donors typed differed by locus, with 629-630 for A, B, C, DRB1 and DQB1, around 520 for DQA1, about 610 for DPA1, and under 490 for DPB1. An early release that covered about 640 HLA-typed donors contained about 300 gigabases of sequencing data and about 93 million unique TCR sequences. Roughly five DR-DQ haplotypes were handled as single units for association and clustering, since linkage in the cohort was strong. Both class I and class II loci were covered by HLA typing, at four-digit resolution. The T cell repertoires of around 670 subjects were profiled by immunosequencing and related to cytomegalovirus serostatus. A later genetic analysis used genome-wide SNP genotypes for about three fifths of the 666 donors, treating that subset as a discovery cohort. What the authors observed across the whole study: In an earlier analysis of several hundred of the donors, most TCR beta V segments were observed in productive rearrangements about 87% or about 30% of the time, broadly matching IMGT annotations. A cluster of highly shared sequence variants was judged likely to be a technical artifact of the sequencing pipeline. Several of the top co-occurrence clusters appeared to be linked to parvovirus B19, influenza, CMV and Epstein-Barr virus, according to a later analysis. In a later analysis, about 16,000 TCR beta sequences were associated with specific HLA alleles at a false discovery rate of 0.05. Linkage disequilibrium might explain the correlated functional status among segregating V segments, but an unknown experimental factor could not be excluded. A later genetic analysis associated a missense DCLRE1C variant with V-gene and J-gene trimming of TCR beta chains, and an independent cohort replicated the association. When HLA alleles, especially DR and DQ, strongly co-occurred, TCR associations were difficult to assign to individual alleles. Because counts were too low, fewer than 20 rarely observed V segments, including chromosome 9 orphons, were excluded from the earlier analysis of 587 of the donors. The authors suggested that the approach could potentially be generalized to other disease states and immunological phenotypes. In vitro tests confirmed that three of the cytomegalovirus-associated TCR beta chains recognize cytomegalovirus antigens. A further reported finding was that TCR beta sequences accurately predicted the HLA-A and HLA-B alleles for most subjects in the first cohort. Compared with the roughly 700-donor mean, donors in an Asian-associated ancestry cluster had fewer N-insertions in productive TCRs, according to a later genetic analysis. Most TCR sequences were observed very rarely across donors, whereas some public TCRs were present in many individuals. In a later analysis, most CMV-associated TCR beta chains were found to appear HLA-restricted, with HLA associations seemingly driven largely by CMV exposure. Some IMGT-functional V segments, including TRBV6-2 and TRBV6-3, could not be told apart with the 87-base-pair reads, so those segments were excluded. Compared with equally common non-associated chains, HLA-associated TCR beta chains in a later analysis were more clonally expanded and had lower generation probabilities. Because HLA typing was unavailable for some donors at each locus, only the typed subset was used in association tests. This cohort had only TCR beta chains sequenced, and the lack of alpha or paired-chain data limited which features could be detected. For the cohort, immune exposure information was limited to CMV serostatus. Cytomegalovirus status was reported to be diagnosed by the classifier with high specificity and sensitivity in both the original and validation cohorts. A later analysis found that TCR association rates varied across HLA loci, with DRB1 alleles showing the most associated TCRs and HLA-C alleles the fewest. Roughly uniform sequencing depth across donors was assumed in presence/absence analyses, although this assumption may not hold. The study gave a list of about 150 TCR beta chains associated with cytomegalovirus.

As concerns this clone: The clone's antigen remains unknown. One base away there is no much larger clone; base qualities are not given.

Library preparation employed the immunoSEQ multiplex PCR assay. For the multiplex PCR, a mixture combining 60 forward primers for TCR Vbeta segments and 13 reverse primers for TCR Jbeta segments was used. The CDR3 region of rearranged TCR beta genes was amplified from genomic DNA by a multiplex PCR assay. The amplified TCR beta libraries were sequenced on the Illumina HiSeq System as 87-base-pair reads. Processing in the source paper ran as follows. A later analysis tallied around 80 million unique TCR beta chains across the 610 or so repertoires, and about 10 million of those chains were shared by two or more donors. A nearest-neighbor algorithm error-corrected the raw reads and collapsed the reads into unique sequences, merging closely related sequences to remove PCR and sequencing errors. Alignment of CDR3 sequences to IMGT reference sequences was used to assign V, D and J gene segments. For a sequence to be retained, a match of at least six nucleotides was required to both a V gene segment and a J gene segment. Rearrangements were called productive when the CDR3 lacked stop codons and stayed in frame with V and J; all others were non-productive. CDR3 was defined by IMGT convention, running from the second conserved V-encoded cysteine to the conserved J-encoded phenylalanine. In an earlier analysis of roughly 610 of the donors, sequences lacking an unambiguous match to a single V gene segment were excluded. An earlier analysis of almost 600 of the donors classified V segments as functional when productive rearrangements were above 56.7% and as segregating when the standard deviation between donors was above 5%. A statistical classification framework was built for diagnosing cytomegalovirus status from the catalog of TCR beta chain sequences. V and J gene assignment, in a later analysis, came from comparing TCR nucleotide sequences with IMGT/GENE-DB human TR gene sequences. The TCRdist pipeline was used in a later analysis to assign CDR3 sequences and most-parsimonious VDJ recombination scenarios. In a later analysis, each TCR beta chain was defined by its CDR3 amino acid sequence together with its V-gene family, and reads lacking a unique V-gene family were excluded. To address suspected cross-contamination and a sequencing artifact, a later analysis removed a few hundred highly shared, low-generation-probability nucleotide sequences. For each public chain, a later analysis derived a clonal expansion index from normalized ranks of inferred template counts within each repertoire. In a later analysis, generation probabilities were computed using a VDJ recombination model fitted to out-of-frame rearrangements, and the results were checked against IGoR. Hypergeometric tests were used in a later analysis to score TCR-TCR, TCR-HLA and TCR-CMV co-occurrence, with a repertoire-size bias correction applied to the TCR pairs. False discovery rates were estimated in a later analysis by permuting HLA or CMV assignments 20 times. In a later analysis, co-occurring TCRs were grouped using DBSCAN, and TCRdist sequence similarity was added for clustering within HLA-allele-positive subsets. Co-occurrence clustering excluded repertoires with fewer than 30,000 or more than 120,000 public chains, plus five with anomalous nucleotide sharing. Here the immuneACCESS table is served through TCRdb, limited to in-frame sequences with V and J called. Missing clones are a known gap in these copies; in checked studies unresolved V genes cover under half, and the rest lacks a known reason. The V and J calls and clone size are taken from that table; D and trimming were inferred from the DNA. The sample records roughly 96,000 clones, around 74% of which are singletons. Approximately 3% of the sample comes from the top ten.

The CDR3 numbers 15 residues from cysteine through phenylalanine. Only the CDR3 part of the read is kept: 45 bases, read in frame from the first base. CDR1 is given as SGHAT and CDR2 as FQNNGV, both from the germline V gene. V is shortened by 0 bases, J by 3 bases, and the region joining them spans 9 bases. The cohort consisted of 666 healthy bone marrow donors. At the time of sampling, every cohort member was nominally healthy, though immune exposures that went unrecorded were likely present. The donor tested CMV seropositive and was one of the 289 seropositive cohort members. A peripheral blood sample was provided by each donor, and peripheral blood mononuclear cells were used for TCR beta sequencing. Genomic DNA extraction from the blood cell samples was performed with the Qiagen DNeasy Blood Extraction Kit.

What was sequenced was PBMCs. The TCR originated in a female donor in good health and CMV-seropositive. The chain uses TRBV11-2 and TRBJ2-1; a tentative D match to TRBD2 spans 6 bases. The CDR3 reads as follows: CASSLEGGNYNEQFF. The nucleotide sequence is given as TGTGCCAGCAGCTTAGAGGGGGGTAACTACAATGAGCAGTTCTTC.